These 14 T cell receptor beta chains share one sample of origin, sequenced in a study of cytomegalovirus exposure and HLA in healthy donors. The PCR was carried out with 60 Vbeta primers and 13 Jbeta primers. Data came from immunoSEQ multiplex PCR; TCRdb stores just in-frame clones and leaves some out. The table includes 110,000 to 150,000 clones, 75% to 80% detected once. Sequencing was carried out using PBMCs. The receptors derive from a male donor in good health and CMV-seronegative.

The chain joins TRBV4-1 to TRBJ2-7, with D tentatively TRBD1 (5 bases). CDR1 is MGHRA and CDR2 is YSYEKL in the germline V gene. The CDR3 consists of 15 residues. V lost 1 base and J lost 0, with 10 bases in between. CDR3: CASSQGGDSSYEQYF. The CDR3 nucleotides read TGCGCCAGCAGCCAAGGTGGTGACAGCTCCTACGAGCAGTACTTC.

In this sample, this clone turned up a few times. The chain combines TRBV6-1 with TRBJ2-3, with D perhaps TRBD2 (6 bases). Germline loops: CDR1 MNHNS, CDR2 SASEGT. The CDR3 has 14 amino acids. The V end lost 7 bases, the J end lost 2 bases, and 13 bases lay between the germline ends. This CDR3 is CASIRDSTTDTQYF. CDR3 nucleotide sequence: TGTGCCAGCATCCGGGACTCCACCACAGATACGCAGTATTTT.

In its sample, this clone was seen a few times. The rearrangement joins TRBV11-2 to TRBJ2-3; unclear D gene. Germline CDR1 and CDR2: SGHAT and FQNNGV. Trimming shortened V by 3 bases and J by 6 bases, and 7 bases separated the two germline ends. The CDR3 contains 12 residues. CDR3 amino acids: CASSFPGDTQYF. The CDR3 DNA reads TGTGCCAGCAGCTTTCCAGGCGATACGCAGTATTTT.

The chain's CDR3 is CASRTSNTEAFF. The CDR3 DNA reads TGTGCCAGCAGAACTAGTAACACTGAAGCTTTCTTT. This rearrangement joins TRBV6-5 to TRBJ1-1; D call uncertain. V dropped 6 bases and J dropped 2 bases, with 7 bases sitting between them. Germline V lookup: CDR1 MNHEY, CDR2 SVGAGI. The CDR3 sequence is 12 residues long.

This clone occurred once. CDR3 protein: CASSLRDRDYEQYF. CDR3 sequence (DNA): TGTGCCAGCAGTTTAAGGGACAGGGACTACGAGCAGTACTTC. The chain joins TRBV28 to TRBJ2-7; 9 positions agree with TRBD1. Germline-derived CDR1 and CDR2 are MDHEN and SYDVKM. The trim removed 2 bases at V and 3 bases at J, leaving 2 bases unmatched. This CDR3 region has 14 residues.

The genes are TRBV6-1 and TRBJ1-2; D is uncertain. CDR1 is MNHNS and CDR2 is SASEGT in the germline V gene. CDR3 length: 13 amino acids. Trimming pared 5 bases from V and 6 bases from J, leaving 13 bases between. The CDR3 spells CASSPIGEDGYTF. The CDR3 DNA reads TGTGCCAGCAGTCCGATCGGGGAGGATGGCTACACCTTC.

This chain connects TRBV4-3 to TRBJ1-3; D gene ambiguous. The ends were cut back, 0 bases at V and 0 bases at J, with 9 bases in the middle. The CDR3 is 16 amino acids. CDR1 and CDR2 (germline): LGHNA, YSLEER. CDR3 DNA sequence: TGCGCCAGCAGCCAAGATCTGGACTACTCTGGAAACACCATATATTTT. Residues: CASSQDLDYSGNTIYF.

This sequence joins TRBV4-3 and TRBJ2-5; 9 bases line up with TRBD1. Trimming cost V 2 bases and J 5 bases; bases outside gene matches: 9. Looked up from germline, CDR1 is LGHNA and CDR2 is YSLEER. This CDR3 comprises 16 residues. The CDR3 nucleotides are TGCGCCAGCAGCCAAACGCAGGGACAGGGTAGGGAGACCCAGTACTTC. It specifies CASSQTQGQGRETQYF.

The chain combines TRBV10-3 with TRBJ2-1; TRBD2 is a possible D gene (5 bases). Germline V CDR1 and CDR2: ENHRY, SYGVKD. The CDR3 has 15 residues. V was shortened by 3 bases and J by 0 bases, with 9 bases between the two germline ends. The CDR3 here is CAISESGSSYNEQFF. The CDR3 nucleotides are TGTGCCATCAGTGAAAGTGGGAGCTCCTACAATGAGCAGTTCTTC.

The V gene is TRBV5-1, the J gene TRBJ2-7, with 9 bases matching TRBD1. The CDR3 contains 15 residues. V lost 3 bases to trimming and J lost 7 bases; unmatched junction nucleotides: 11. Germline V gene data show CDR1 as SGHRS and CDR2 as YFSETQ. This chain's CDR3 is CASSWGDRAAFEQYF. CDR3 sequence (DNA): TGCGCCAGCAGCTGGGGGGACAGGGCGGCTTTTGAGCAGTACTTC.

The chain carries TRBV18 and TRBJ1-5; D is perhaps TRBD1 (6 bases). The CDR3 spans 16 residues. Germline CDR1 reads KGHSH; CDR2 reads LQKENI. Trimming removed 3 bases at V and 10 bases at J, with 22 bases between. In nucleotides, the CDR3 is TGTGCCAGCTCACCTCGAACGGGACACCGGATGGTCCCCCAGCATTTT. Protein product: CASSPRTGHRMVPQHF.

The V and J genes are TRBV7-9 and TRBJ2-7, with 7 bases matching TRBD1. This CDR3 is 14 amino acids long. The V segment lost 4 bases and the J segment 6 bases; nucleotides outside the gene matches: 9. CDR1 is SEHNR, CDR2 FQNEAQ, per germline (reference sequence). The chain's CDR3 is CASSSPKTGTEQYF. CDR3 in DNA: TGTGCCAGCAGCTCCCCCAAGACAGGGACCGAGCAGTACTTC. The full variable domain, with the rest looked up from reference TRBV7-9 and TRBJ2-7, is DTGVSQNPRHKITKRGQNVTFRCDPISEHNRLYWYRQTLGQGPEFLTYFQNEAQLEKSRLLSDRFSAERPKGSFSTLEIQRTEQGDSAMYLCASSSPKTGTEQYFGPGTRLTVT.

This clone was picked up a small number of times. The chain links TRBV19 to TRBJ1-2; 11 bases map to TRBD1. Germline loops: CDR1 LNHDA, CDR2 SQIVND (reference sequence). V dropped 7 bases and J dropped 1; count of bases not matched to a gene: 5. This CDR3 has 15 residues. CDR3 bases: TGTGCCAGTACTAAGGACAGGGGGCTTAACTATGGCTACACCTTC. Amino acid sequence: CASTKDRGLNYGYTF.

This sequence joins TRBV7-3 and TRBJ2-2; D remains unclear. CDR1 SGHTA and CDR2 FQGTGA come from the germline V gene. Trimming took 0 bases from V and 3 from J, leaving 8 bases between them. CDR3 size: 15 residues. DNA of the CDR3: TGTGCCAGCAGCTTAACCCCCCGGGACACCGGGGAGCTGTTTTTT. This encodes CASSLTPRDTGELFF.